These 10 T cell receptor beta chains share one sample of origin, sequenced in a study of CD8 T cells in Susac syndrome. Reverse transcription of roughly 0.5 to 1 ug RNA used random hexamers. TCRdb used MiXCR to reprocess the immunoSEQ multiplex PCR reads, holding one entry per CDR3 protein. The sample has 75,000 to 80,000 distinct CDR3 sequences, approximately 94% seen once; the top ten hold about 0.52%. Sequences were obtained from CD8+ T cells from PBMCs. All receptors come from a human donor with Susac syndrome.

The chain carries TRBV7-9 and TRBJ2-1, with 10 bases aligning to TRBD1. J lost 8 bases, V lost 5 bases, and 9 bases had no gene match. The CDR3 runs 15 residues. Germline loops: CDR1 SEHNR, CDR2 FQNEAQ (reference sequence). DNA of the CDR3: TGTGCCAGCAGCCATAGGACAGGGGGGTACGATGAGCAGTTCTTC. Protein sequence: CASSHRTGGYDEQFF. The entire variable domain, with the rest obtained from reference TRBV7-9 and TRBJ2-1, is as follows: DTGVSQNPRHKITKRGQNVTFRCDPISEHNRLYWYRQTLGQGPEFLTYFQNEAQLEKSRLLSDRFSAERPKGSFSTLEIQRTEQGDSAMYLCASSHRTGGYDEQFFGPGTRLTVL.

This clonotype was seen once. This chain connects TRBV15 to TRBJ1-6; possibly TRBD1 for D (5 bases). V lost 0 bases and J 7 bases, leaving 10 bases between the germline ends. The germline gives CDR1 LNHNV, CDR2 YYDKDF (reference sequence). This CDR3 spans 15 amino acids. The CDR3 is CATSRDRQGNSPLHF. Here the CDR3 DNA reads TGTGCCACCAGCAGAGATCGGCAGGGCAATTCACCCCTCCACTTT.

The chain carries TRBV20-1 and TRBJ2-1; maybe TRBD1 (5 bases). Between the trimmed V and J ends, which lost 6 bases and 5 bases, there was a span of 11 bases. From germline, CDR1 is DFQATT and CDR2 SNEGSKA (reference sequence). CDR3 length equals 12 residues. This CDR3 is CSALTDHNEQFF. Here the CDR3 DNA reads TGCAGTGCCCTGACAGATCACAATGAGCAGTTCTTC.

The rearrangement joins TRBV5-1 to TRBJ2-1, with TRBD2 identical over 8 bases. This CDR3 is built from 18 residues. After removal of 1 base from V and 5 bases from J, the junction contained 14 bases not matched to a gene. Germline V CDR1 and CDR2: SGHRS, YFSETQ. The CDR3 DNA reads TGCGCCAGCAGCTTGTACGCGGGGGGTAGACGAGGAGACAATGAGCAGTTCTTC. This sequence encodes CASSLYAGGRRGDNEQFF.

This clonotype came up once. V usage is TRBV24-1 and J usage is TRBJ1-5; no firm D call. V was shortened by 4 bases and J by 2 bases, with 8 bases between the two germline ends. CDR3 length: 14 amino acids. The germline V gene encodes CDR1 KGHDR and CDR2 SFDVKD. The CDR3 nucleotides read TGTGCCACCAGTGACCGCAAAGGCAATCAGCCCCAGCATTTT. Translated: CATSDRKGNQPQHF.

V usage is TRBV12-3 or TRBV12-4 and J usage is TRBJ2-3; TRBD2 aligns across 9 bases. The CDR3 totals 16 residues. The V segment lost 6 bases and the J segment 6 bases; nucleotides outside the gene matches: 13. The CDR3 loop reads CASRTNQRGAADTQYF. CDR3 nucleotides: TGTGCCAGCAGGACTAACCAGCGGGGGGCCGCGGATACGCAGTATTTT.

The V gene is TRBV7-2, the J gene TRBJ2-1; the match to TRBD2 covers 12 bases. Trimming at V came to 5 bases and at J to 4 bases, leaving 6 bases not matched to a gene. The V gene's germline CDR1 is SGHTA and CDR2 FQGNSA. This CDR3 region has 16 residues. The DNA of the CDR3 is TGTGCCAGCAGCATTAGCGGGACTAGCGGGTACAATGAGCAGTTCTTC. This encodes CASSISGTSGYNEQFF.

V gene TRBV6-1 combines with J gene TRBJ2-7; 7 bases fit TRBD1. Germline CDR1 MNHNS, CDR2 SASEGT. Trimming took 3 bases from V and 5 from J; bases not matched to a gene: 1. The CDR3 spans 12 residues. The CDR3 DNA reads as TGTGCCAGCAGTGAGGGACAGCACGAGCAGTACTTC. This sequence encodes CASSEGQHEQYF.

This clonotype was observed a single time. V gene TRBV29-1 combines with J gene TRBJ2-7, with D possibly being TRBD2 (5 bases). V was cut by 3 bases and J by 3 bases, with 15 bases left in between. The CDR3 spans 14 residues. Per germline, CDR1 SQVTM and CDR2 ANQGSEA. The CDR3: CSVELLSGNYEQYF. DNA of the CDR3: TGCAGCGTTGAGCTACTGAGCGGCAACTACGAGCAGTACTTC.

The CDR3 nucleotides are TGCAGTGCAAGCTATGGCTACACCTTC. The encoded protein is CSASYGYTF. The chain combines TRBV20-1 with TRBJ1-2; D gene uncertain. CDR1 and CDR2 from the germline V gene are DFQATT and SNEGSKA (reference sequence). With 6 bases removed from V and 4 bases from J, the gap between germline ends came to 3 bases. The CDR3 has 9 residues.